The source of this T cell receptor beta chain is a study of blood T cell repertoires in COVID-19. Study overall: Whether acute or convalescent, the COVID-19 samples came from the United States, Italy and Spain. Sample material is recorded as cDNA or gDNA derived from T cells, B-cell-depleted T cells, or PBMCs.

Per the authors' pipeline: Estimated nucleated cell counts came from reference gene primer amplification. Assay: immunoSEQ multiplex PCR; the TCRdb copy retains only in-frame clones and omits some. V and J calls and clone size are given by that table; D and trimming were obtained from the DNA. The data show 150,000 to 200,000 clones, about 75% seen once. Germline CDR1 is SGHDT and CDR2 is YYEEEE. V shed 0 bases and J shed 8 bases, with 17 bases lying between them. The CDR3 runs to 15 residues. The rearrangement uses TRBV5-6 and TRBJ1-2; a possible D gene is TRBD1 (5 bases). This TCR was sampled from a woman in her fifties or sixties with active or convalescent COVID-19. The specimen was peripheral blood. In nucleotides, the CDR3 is TGTGCCAGCAGCTTGGGGATGGGAGGAAGGGGAGGCTACACCTTC. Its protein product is CASSLGMGGRGGYTF.